This T cell receptor beta chain was documented in a study of blood T cell repertoires in COVID-19. Overall study context: Some COVID-19 samples were acute and others convalescent; all came from the United States, Italy and Spain. In each case, the material was cDNA or gDNA derived from T cells, B-cell-depleted T cells, or PBMCs.

Only one count was recorded for this clone. The same CDR3 also results from other DNA sequences found in this sample. In the authors' workflow: Estimation of nucleated cell counts relied on the amplification of reference gene primers. Only in-frame clones appear in the TCRdb table, and some are missing; sequencing was by immunoSEQ multiplex PCR. V, J and clone size reflect that table, while D and trimming were determined from the DNA. This sample has 250,000 or so clones, with nearly 90% found just once. Looked up from germline, CDR1 is MDHEN and CDR2 is SYDVKM. CDR3 length equals 15 residues. The V and J ends lost 2 bases and 4 bases respectively, with 13 bases between them.

The specimen was peripheral blood. The origin of this receptor is a woman aged 40-49 years who had recovered from COVID-19. This sequence joins TRBV28 and TRBJ2-3; D perhaps matches TRBD2 (5 bases). In DNA form, the CDR3 reads TGTGCCAGCAGTTTACCCGGATCACTAGCAGATACGCAGTATTTT. This codes for CASSLPGSLADTQYF.